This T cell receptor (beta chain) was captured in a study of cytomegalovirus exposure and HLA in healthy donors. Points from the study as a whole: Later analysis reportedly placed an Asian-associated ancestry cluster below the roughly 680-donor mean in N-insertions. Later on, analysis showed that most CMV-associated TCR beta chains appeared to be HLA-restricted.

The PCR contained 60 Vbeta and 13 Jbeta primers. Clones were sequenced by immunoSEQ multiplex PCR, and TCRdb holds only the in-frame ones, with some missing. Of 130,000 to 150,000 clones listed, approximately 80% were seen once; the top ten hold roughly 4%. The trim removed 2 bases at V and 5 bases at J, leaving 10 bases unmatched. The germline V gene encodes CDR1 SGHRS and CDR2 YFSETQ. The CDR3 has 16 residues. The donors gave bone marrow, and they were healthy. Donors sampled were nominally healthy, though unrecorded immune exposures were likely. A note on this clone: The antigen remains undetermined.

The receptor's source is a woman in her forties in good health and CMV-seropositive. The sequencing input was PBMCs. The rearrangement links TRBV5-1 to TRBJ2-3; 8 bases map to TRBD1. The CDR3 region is CASSLGARGQGDTQYF. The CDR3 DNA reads TGCGCCAGCAGCTTAGGCGCCAGGGGGCAGGGAGATACGCAGTATTTT.